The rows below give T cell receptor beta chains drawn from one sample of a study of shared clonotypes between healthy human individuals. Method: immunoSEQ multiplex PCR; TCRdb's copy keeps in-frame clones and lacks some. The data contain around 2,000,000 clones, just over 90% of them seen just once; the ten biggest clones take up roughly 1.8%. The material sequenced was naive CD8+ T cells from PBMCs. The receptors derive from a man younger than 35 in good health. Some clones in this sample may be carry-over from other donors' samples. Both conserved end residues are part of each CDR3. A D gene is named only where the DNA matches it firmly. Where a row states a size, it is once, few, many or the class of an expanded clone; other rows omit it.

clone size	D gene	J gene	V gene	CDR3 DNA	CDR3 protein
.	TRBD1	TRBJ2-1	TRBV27	TGTGCCAGCAGTCCTACAGGGGTCAATGAGCAGTTCTTC	CASSPTGVNEQFF
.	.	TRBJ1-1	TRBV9	TGTGCCAGCAGCGTAGGTCCGGCCACTGAAGCTTTCTTT	CASSVGPATEAFF
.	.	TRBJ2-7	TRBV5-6	TGTGCCAGCAGCCCGGACACCTTCAACGAGCAGTACTTC	CASSPDTFNEQYF
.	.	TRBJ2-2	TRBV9	TGTGCCAGCGGAAGGACACCCGGGGGCGGGGAGCTGTTTTTT	CASGRTPGGGELFF
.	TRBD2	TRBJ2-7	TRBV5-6	TGTGCCAGCAGCTTGGTACTAGCGTTCGAGCAGTACTTC	CASSLVLAFEQYF
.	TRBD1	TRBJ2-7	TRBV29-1	TGCAGCGTTGAACTCTCGGACAGGGACTCCTACGAGCAGTACTTC	CSVELSDRDSYEQYF
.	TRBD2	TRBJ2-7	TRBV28	TGTGCCAGCAGTTCCCTAGCGGGAGGAAACCACGAGCAGTACTTC	CASSSLAGGNHEQYF
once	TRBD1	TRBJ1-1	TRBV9	TGTGCCAGCAGCGTAGACACCCCAGGGGGAATGAACACTGAAGCTTTCTTT	CASSVDTPGGMNTEAFF
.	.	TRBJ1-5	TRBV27	TGTGCCAGCAGTTTATCGGGCCAGGGAATATATAGCAATCAGCCCCAGCATTTT	CASSLSGQGIYSNQPQHF
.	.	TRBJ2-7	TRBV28	TGTGCCAGCAGTCCCCCTGACAGGAACCACGAGCAGTACTTC	CASSPPDRNHEQYF
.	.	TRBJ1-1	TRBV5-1	TGCGCCAGCAGCTCTACAGACACCTACACTGAAGCTTTCTTT	CASSSTDTYTEAFF
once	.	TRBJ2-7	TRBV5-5	TGTGCCAGCAGCGGGGGGACATCCTACGAGCAGTACTTC	CASSGGTSYEQYF
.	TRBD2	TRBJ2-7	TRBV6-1	TGTGCCAGCAGATTCTCGGGACTAGACTCCTACGAGCAGTACTTC	CASRFSGLDSYEQYF
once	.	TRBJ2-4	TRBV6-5	TGTGCCAGCAACAAGTCCCCACTTTACGAGTCCACTGGGCCCTTC	CASNKSPLYESTGPF
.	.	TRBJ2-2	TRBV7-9	TGTGCCAGCAAGGAAGGGAACACCGGGGAGCTGTTTTTT	CASKEGNTGELFF
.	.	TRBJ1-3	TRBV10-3	TGTGCCACCATCCTATCATTTGGAAACACCATATATTTT	CATILSFGNTIYF